The clone carrying this T cell receptor beta chain was found many times. These data are taken from a study of T cells after yellow fever vaccination. This CDR3 comprises 14 residues. Germline V gives CDR1 MGHRA, CDR2 YSYEKL. V was clipped by 4 bases and J by 0 bases, with 9 bases between them. TCRdb re-called the 5' RACE reads with MiXCR, one entry per CDR3 protein. The data contain under 500,000 distinct CDR3 sequences, roughly 20% of them seen just once; the ten biggest clones take up 15% to 20%. The receptor was isolated from a man in his late teens or twenties who received the YFV17D yellow fever vaccine. The V call is TRBV4-1, the J call TRBJ2-5; D gene ambiguous. The starting material was PBMCs, obtained before the yellow fever booster vaccination. The CDR3 loop reads CASSPRGHQETQYF. CDR3 in DNA: TGCGCCAGCAGCCCCCGAGGCCACCAAGAGACCCAGTACTTC.